Each of the 12 T cell receptor beta chains below was sequenced from the same sample in a study of T cell changes during pregnancy in multiple sclerosis. Only in-frame clones appear in the TCRdb table, and some are missing; sequencing was by immunoSEQ multiplex PCR. The table has tens of thousands of clones, 91% seen once. This specimen consisted of CD8+ T cells from peripheral blood mononuclear cells, obtained before pregnancy. All receptors come from a female donor with multiple sclerosis, enrolled in a pregnancy study.

This chain links TRBV5-1 with TRBJ1-1, with 9 bases matching TRBD1. V shed 4 bases and J 3 bases; nucleotides not matched to a gene: 10. The germline V gene has CDR1 SGHRS and CDR2 YFSETQ. The CDR3 sequence is 16 residues long. The CDR3, as DNA: TGCGCCAGCAGCGAGAGGCCGACAGGGGGGTACACTGAAGCTTTCTTT. This codes for CASSERPTGGYTEAFF.

This rearrangement joins TRBV10-2 to TRBJ2-3; TRBD2 matches at 12 bases. The CDR3 loop spans 15 amino acids. The germline CDR1 and CDR2 sequences are WSHSY and SAAADI. V dropped 8 bases and J dropped 3; count of bases not matched to a gene: 6. In DNA form, the CDR3 reads TGCGCCAGCCTAGCGGGGGGGCATGAGACAGATACGCAGTATTTT. It yields the protein CASLAGGHETDTQYF.

The gene calls are TRBV13 and TRBJ2-7; 8 bases fit TRBD1. The CDR3 totals 14 residues. Germline V gene data show CDR1 as PRHDT and CDR2 as FYEKMQ (reference sequence). V lost 5 bases and J lost 2; bases outside the gene matches: 5. CDR3 protein: CASSPGQVPYEQYF. The CDR3 bases are TGTGCCAGCAGCCCGGGACAGGTACCCTACGAGCAGTACTTC.

The chain has TRBV19 and TRBJ2-7, with 10 bases that match TRBD2. Germline V lookup: CDR1 LNHDA, CDR2 SQIVND (reference sequence). The CDR3 is 14 residues long. The ends lost 5 bases at V and 6 bases at J; junction bases unmatched: 7. The CDR3 sequence is CASSGSGLAPEQYF. CDR3 nucleotide sequence: TGTGCCAGTAGTGGCTCGGGACTAGCGCCCGAGCAGTACTTC.

The rearrangement uses TRBV18 and TRBJ2-3; possible D gene TRBD2, 6 bases. Germline assignment: CDR1 KGHSH and CDR2 LQKENI. CDR3 length: 17 residues. Trimming removed 0 bases at V and 2 bases at J, with 15 bases between. The CDR3 DNA follows: TGTGCCAGCTCACCACCCAAGAGGGACTCGTACACAGATACGCAGTATTTT. It yields the protein CASSPPKRDSYTDTQYF.

The rearrangement joins TRBV7-6 to TRBJ2-7; 7 nucleotides align to TRBD1. The CDR3 is 14 residues long. The germline CDR1 and CDR2 sequences are SGHVS and FNYEAQ. V gave up 2 bases and J gave up 2 bases; unmatched junction bases: 3. As DNA, the CDR3 is TGTGCCAGCAGCTTATTGGGGACAGCCTACGAGCAGTACTTC. It yields the protein CASSLLGTAYEQYF.

The chain is built from TRBV7-9 and TRBJ2-7; D might be TRBD2 (6 bases). Germline assignment: CDR1 SEHNR and CDR2 FQNEAQ (reference sequence). Trimming stripped 3 bases from V and 0 bases from J, with 12 bases between. CDR3 size: 15 residues. The CDR3: CASSLGGLDSYEQYF. The CDR3 nucleotides read TGTGCCAGCAGCTTGGGGGGTCTAGACTCCTACGAGCAGTACTTC.

This chain connects TRBV6-4 to TRBJ2-3; TRBD2 is a possible D gene (6 bases). CDR3 length equals 14 residues. The germline CDR1 and CDR2 sequences are MRHNA and SNTAGT. Trimming shortened V by 3 bases and J by 4 bases, and 11 bases separated the two germline ends. CDR3: CASSEGGAADTQYF. The CDR3 nucleotides read TGTGCCAGCAGTGAAGGCGGGGCGGCAGATACGCAGTATTTT.

V is TRBV12-5 and J is TRBJ2-3; TRBD2 matches 11 bases. Germline V gene lookup returns CDR1 LGHNT and CDR2 FRNRAP. V trimming: 5 bases; J trimming: 6 bases; junction bases outside the gene matches: 10. The CDR3 has 16 amino acids. The CDR3 region is CASGPGTSGLRDTQYF. The DNA of the CDR3 is TGTGCTAGTGGTCCGGGGACTAGCGGCCTAAGGGATACGCAGTATTTT.

This clone was seen a handful of times. This sequence joins TRBV9 and TRBJ1-2, with 8 bases aligning to TRBD1. CDR1 and CDR2 (germline): SGDLS, YYNGEE. This CDR3 is built from 19 residues. The J segment lost 3 bases and the V segment lost 3 bases, leaving 19 bases of the junction unmatched. The CDR3: CASSGTNDRGKEFYYGYTF. The DNA for the CDR3 is TGTGCCAGCAGCGGAACTAACGACAGGGGAAAAGAATTTTACTATGGCTACACCTTC.

The CDR3 loop reads CASSRSGYTGELFF. DNA of the CDR3: TGTGCCAGCTCTAGGAGCGGTTACACCGGGGAGCTGTTTTTT. The chain couples TRBV27 to TRBJ2-2; possible D gene TRBD2, 5 bases. The germline V gene encodes CDR1 MNHEY and CDR2 SMNVEV (reference sequence). The CDR3 contains 14 residues. Trimming cost V 8 bases and J 3 bases, with 13 bases left between them.

CDR3 in DNA: TGTGCCAGCAGCTTAGCAGCGGGGGGCCCCTCTGGGGCCAACGTCCTGACTTTC. Amino acids: CASSLAAGGPSGANVLTF. The chain carries TRBV7-6 and TRBJ2-6; 9 positions match TRBD2. This CDR3 is built from 18 residues. The germline gives CDR1 SGHVS, CDR2 FNYEAQ. The junction had 3 bases not matched to a gene; V was cut back by 0 bases and J by 0 bases.